What follows describes a single TCR beta chain. This receptor's antigen is unknown. No much larger clonotype is one base removed from it; base qualities were not supplied. Relative to germline, V is 0 bases shorter and J is 4 bases shorter, with 1 base between their ends. Measured from the cysteine to the phenylalanine, the CDR3 is 12 residues long. Only the CDR3 DNA stays, 36 bases, in frame from base 1. The CDR1 and CDR2 encoded by the germline V gene are MGHDK and SYGVNS. The data derive from a study of blood T cells in healthy people across ages (dated by TCRdb to the mid-2010s). Background on the whole study: Template switching captured roughly one uniquely barcoded TCR beta cDNA molecule per two T cells in model experiments. Age-related changes in TCR beta repertoire diversity were measured in the study by deep sequencing normalized with unique cDNA molecular identifiers. Donors were grouped into four age groups: young (average roughly 17 years), middle-aged (about 40), aged (roughly 62) and long-lived (approximately 82). To avoid experimental bias, donors of different ages were randomly spread across the sequencing lanes. Two additional independent replicas of 1 million unique cDNA reads from the same blood draw were analyzed for two donors (one aged 18 to 30 and one aged 80 or older).

Library preparation employed 5' RACE. Sequencing was performed on an Illumina HiSeq 2500. A second PCR of about 7 to 12 cycles was performed with a sample-barcoded 5' primer and a J-beta primer mix. A unique molecular identifier was introduced onto each TCR beta cDNA molecule by a template-switch 5' adaptor carrying 12 random nucleotides. Each sample yielded at least 3 million CDR3-containing paired-end reads. The Mint cDNA synthesis kit, primed by a TRBC-specific oligonucleotide, was used to synthesize first-strand cDNA from all RNA. All cDNA was treated with uracil-DNA glycosylase and then went through a first 18-cycle PCR with the universal primers M1SS and BC2_uni_R. As for the authors' bioinformatics: For normalization, 1 million high-quality reads were randomly selected from each sample, with every read carrying a distinct molecular identifier. Instead of being binned into consensus sequences, reads that shared molecular identifiers were thrown out. CDR3 identification, clonotype clustering and error correction used MiTCR with a Q25 quality threshold and the strictest error-elimination algorithm. A nonparametric unseen species model using Euler transformation provided a lower-bound estimate of total TCR beta diversity. TCRdb handled the public reads itself, with Q25 trimming in fastp and clone calling in MiXCR, and kept productive beta chains. Duplicate CDR3 protein sequences are folded into a single record with the most common DNA and genes. The V and J calls come from TCRdb's annotation, not from the publication. In this sample the table shows 850,000 to 1,000,000 distinct CDR3 sequences, 51% of which occur a single time. The ten biggest clones cover 20% to 25% of the sample.

The approximately 39 donors, aged about 6 to 100 years, were systemically healthy Caucasian individuals from Russia. Each donor gave about 9.7 milliliters of peripheral blood, drawn into EDTA-treated Vacutainer tubes. Ficoll-Paque density-gradient centrifugation was used to isolate PBMCs, with at least 6 million per sample. Total RNA was extracted from PBMCs with Trizol reagent, with at least 5 micrograms obtained per sample. The percentages of naive CD45RAhigh/CD27high T cells were determined by flow cytometry on a PBMC aliquot from every donor. Overall results and qualifications from the work: There was a strong correlation between observed TCR beta diversity and the percentage of naive T cells measured by flow cytometry. Because the CMV infection status of the donors was unknown, age-related changes in expanded clonotypes may potentially have been confounded. Total diversity estimates from one million sequenced T cells were considered lower bounds and underestimates. Compared with the aged group, the long-lived group had more naive CD4+ T cells, fewer expanded clones and increased TCR diversity, a pattern suggesting age selection. Since profiling was done on bulk unsorted PBMCs, naive and antigen-experienced compartments could not be conclusively compared. Observed TCR beta diversity per million T cells fell roughly linearly with age, and a significant reduction was already apparent by age about 43.

The specimen sequenced was blood. This receptor chain uses TRBV25-1 and TRBJ1-5; the D segment cannot be called with confidence. This receptor was taken from a woman between 55 and 75 years old in good health. The CDR3 reads CASSEYNQPQHF. The DNA sequence is given as TGTGCCAGCAGTGAATATAATCAGCCCCAGCATTTT.